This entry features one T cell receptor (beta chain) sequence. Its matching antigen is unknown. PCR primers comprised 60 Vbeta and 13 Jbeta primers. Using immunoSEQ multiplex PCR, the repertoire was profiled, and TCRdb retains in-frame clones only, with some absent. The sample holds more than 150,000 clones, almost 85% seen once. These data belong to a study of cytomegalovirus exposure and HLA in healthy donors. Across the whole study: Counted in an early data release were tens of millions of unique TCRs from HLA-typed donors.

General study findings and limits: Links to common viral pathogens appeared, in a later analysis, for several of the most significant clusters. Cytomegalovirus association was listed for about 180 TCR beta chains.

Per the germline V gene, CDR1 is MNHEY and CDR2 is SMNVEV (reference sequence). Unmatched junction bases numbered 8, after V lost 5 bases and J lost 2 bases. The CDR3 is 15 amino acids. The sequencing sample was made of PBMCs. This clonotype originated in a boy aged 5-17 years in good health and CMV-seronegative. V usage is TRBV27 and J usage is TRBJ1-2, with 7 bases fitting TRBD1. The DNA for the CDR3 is TGTGCCAGCAGTGTCCAGGGACAGTCCAACTATGGCTACACCTTC. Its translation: CASSVQGQSNYGYTF.